This T cell receptor beta chain came from a study of spatial heterogeneity in lung cancer. MiXCR was run by TCRdb on the 5' RACE reads, yielding one entry per CDR3 protein. The table records approximately 40,000 distinct CDR3 sequences, roughly an eighth of them present only once. There are a few counts of this clonotype. V lost 0 bases and J 8 bases, leaving 14 bases between the germline ends. CDR1 is LGHDT and CDR2 is YNNKEL in the germline V gene (reference sequence). The length of the CDR3 is 16 residues. The sample's time point: sample taken at primary tumor resection. Extraction of whole RNA from tumor, nontumor lung or frozen PBMC preceded unsorted sequencing.

This specimen consisted of PBMCs, obtained at surgery. The sequence was obtained from a male donor with early-stage non-small cell lung cancer. This rearrangement joins TRBV3-1 to TRBJ1-6, with D possibly matching TRBD1 (5 bases). The CDR3 nucleotides read TGTGCCAGCAGCCAAGATCATGCGACAGCTTATTCACCCCTCCACTTT. Its translation: CASSQDHATAYSPLHF.